These T cell receptor beta chains were read from a single sample in a study of molecular identifiers for immune sequencing clone quantification. A single record per CDR3 protein comes from TCRdb applying MiXCR to the PCR reads. The sample holds some 40,000 distinct CDR3 sequences, approximately 24% seen once. Sequenced sample: naive CD8+ T cells from blood, with Jurkat cell RNA spiked in. The receptor source for this set is a human donor in good health. Some libraries in this study had Jurkat cell RNA spiked in. Both conserved end residues are part of each CDR3. D genes are given only for firm matches. Rows give clone size only sometimes, using once, few, many, or a class for an expanded clone.

v_gene,abundance,d_gene,j_gene,CDR3aa,CDR3nt
TRBV6-6,.,TRBD2,TRBJ2-3,CASSPGERGAQYTDTQYF,TGTGCCAGCAGTCCCGGGGAGCGGGGGGCCCAATACACAGATACGCAGTATTTT
TRBV7-8,many,TRBD2,TRBJ2-3,CASSSRLAGDTQYF,TGTGCCAGCAGCTCCAGACTAGCGGGGGATACGCAGTATTTT
TRBV4-1,many,.,TRBJ1-1,CASSPKRSGQPNTEAFF,TGCGCCAGCAGCCCAAAGCGTTCCGGACAACCGAACACTGAAGCTTTCTTT
TRBV27,many,.,TRBJ2-6,CASSKLGVSGANVLTF,TGTGCCAGCAGTAAGTTGGGGGTCTCTGGGGCCAACGTCCTGACTTTC
TRBV13,many,.,TRBJ2-3,CASSSAGHLSTDTQYF,TGTGCCAGCAGCTCCGCGGGACACTTAAGCACAGATACGCAGTATTTT
TRBV30,many,.,TRBJ2-5,CAWSPETPTTEETQYF,TGTGCCTGGAGTCCCGAAACCCCGACTACCGAAGAGACCCAGTACTTC
TRBV7-2,.,.,TRBJ1-5,CASSLAVGQPQHF,TGTGCCAGCAGCTTAGCAGTGGGTCAGCCCCAGCATTTT
TRBV29-1,few,TRBD2,TRBJ2-7,CSVLGRAYEQYF,TGCAGCGTCCTCGGGAGGGCGTACGAGCAGTACTTC
TRBV5-1,.,.,TRBJ2-5,CASGSHRVQETQYF,TGCGCCAGCGGCTCACACAGGGTCCAAGAGACCCAGTACTTC
TRBV6-2/TRBV6-3,.,.,TRBJ2-4,CASSYRASQGFLKNIQYF,TGTGCCAGCAGTTACAGGGCATCCCAGGGTTTCCTAAAAAACATTCAGTACTTC
TRBV27,many,TRBD1,TRBJ1-2,CASSPVGTGLPGYTF,TGTGCCAGCAGTCCCGTGGGGACAGGGCTCCCTGGCTACACCTTC
TRBV27,.,.,TRBJ1-1,CASGPVGFTEAFF,TGTGCCAGCGGACCCGTGGGGTTCACTGAAGCTTTCTTT
TRBV7-9,.,.,TRBJ2-7,CASSGGPHYEQYF,TGTGCCAGCAGCGGGGGCCCCCACTACGAGCAGTACTTC
TRBV24-1,many,.,TRBJ2-1,CATSAPRWGDSSYNEQFF,TGTGCCACCAGTGCTCCCCGGTGGGGGGACAGCTCCTACAATGAGCAGTTCTTC
TRBV9,many,TRBD2,TRBJ2-3,CASSVELAATDTQYF,TGTGCCAGCAGCGTAGAGCTAGCGGCCACAGATACGCAGTATTTT
TRBV5-6,many,.,TRBJ2-5,CASSLYQNQETQYF,TGTGCCAGCAGCTTGTACCAGAACCAAGAGACCCAGTACTTC
TRBV27,many,.,TRBJ1-6,CASSLRNSPLHF,TGTGCCAGCAGTTTAAGGAATTCACCCCTCCACTTT
TRBV28,many,TRBD1,TRBJ2-7,CASSKRQGFHEQYF,TGTGCCAGCAGTAAGAGACAGGGGTTCCACGAGCAGTACTTC
TRBV30,many,TRBD2,TRBJ2-5,CAWTLTSGQETQYF,TGTGCCTGGACCCTAACTAGCGGACAAGAGACCCAGTACTTC